Reported below is one TCR beta chain. Trimming cost V 5 bases and J 2 bases, with 10 bases left between them. The germline V gene encodes CDR1 MDHEN and CDR2 SYDVKM. This CDR3 is built from 13 residues. These data come from a study of blood T cell repertoires in COVID-19. The protocol was immunoSEQ multiplex PCR, while the TCRdb copy is restricted to in-frame clones and leaves out a portion. This table has about 120,000 clones, 85% to 90% appearing once. The clonotype originates from a man aged 70-80 years with active or convalescent COVID-19. The material sequenced was peripheral blood. The rearrangement links TRBV28 to TRBJ2-7, with D perhaps matching TRBD2 (5 bases). CDR3 amino acids: CASSQRQTYEQYF. The CDR3 DNA is TGTGCCAGCAGTCAGCGGCAGACCTACGAGCAGTACTTC.